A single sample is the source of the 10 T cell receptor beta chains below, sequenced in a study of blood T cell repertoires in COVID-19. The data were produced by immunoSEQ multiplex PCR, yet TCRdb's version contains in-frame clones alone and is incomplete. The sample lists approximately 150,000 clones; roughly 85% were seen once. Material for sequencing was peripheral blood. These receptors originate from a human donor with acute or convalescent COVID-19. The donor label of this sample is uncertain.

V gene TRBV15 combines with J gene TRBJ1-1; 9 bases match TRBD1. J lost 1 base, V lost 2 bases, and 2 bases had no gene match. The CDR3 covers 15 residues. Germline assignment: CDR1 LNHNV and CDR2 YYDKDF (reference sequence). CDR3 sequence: CATSRPQGANTEAFF. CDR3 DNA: TGTGCCACCAGCAGACCACAGGGGGCGAACACTGAAGCTTTCTTT. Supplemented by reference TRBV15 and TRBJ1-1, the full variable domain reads DAMVIQNPRYQVTQFGKPVTLSCSQTLNHNVMYWYQQKSSQAPKLLFHYYDKDFNNEADTPDNFQSRRPNTSFCFLDIRSPGLGDTAMYLCATSRPQGANTEAFFGQGTRLTVV.

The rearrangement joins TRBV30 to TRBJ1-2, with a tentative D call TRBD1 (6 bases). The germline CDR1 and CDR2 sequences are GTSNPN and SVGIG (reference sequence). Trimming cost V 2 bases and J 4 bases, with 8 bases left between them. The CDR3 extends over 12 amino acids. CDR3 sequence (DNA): TGTGCCTGGAGTCAGGGGACCTATGGCTACACCTTC. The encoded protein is CAWSQGTYGYTF. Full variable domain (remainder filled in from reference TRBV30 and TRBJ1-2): SQTIHQWPATLVQPVGSPLSLECTVEGTSNPNLYWYRQAAGRGLQLLFYSVGIGQISSEVPQNLSASRPQDRQFILSSKKLLLSDSGFYLCAWSQGTYGYTFGSGTRLTVV.

For the CDR3, the DNA is TGTGCCAGCAGCTCGCGAATGACAGGGAACTATGGCTACACCTTC. As protein: CASSSRMTGNYGYTF. The rearrangement links TRBV7-2 to TRBJ1-2; TRBD1 aligns across 7 bases. The CDR3 totals 15 residues. From germline, CDR1 is SGHTA and CDR2 FQGNSA. Trimming removed 4 bases from V and 2 bases from J; junction bases left unmatched: 7.

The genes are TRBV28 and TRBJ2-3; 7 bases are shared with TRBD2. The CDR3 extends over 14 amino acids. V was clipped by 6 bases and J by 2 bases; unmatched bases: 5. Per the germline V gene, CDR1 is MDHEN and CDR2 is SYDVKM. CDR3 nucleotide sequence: TGTGCCAGCAGCCCTAGCGGTTTCACAGATACGCAGTATTTT. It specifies CASSPSGFTDTQYF.

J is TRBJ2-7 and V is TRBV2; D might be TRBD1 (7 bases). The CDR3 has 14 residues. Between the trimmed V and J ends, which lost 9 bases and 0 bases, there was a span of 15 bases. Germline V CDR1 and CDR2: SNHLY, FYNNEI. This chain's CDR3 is CASSRGDSSYEQYV. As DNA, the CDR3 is TGTGCCAGTTCAAGGGGGGACAGCTCCTACGAGCAGTACGTC.

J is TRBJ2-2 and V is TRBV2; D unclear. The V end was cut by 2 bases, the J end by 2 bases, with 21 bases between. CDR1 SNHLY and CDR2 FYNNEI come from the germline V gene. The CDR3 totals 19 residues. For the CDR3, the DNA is TGTGCCAGCAGTGAAATTTTGCATATTACCCTATCCAACACCGGGGAGCTGTTTTTT. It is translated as CASSEILHITLSNTGELFF.

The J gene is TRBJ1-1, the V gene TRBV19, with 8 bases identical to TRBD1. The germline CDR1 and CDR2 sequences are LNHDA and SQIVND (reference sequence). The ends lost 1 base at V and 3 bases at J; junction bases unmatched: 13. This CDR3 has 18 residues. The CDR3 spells CASSIGWGRGRSYTEAFF. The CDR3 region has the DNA TGTGCCAGTAGTATAGGATGGGGCAGGGGGCGCTCCTACACTGAAGCTTTCTTT.

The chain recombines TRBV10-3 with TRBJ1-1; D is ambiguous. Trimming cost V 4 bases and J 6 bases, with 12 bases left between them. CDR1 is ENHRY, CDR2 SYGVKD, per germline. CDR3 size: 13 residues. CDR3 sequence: CAISGRDTAEAFF. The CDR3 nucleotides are TGTGCCATCAGTGGACGGGATACCGCTGAAGCTTTCTTT.

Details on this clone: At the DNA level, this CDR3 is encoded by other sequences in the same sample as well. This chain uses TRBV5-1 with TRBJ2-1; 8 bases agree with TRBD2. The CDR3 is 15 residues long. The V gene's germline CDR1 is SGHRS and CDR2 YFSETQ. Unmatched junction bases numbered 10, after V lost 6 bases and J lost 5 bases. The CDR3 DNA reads TGCGCCAGCACCTGGAACGCGGGGGGTAACAATGAGCAGTTCTTC. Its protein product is CASTWNAGGNNEQFF.

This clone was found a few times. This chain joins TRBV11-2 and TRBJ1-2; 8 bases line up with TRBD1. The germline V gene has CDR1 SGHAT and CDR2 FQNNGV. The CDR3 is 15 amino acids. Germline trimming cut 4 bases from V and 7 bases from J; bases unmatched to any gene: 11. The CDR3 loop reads CASSSIWRGTGGYTF. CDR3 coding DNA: TGTGCCAGCAGCTCTATATGGAGGGGGACAGGTGGCTACACCTTC.